This entry lists 5 T cell receptor delta chains sequenced from one sample in a study of gamma delta lymphoproliferative disorders and STAT genes. With CATT, TCRdb re-called clones from the multiplex PCR reads. In the table there are over a thousand delta-chain clones, 2% to 3% of which are singletons. PBMCs from patients and controls supplied the genomic DNA for sequencing. Sequences were obtained from blood. These receptors were taken from a human donor in good health.

Turning to this clone: The amino acid sequence in TCRdb belongs to a much larger clone and departs from this DNA's translation at residue 18, likely a sequencing read error; the sequence shown is translated from the DNA. The rearrangement uses TRDV1 and TRDJ1, with a possible D match to TRDD3 (7 bases). The CDR3 totals 23 residues. CDR1 is TSWWSYY and CDR2 is QGS in the germline V gene. The germline V and J ends were trimmed by 2 bases and 5 bases, with 39 bases remaining between them. The CDR3 protein is CALGESEVLPLFWGTTAGDKLIF. CDR3 coding DNA: TGTGCTCTTGGGGAATCTGAGGTCCTTCCCCTTTTTTGGGGGACAACGGCTGGGGATAAACTCATCTTT.

This clone was observed a few times. The likely explanation is a read error, given a far larger clone one base away. Other DNA sequences of this sample code for an identical CDR3. V gene TRDV3 combines with J gene TRDJ1; the match to TRDD3 covers 11 bases. The CDR3 runs to 18 residues. Germline CDR1 is TVYSNPD and CDR2 is GDNSRS (reference sequence). The CDR3 spells CAFVPGGYLYRFTDKLIF. The DNA of the CDR3 is TGTGCCTTTGTTCCTGGGGGATACCTTTACCGCTTCACCGATAAGCTCATCTTT.

Of note for this clone: This is likely an artifact of a read error, given a far larger clone one base away. The sample has other DNA sequences that encode this CDR3 too. V and J are TRDV2 and TRDJ1; perhaps TRDD3 as D (5 bases). The germline gives CDR1 GEAIGNYY, CDR2 EKD. This CDR3 spans 15 amino acids. CDR3 DNA sequence: TGTGCCTGCGACACCGCTGGGCCTCACACCGATAAACTCATCTTT. As protein: CACDTAGPHTDKLIF.

The chain employs TRDV2 and TRDJ3; TRDD3 matches at 8 bases. The CDR3 is made up of 19 amino acids. The V gene's germline CDR1 is GEAIGNYY and CDR2 EKD. V shed 0 bases and J 0 bases; nucleotides not matched to a gene: 6. The CDR3 protein is CACDTGYWGGSWDTRQMFF. The CDR3 bases are TGTGCCTGTGACACCGGATACTGGGGGGGCTCCTGGGACACCCGACAGATGTTTTTC.

A few counts support this clone. TCRdb's protein, taken from a much larger clone, differs from this DNA's translation at residue 14, likely owing to a read error; the protein displayed comes from the DNA. This chain connects TRDV1 to TRDJ1; tentatively, D is TRDD2 (6 bases). V shed 6 bases and J shed 3 bases, with 29 bases lying between them. Germline loops: CDR1 TSWWSYY, CDR2 QGS. CDR3 length: 19 amino acids. The DNA of the CDR3 is TGTGCTCTTGGTGTTCGTTGGCGGATTGGGATCCTACACTCCGATAAACTCATCTTT. Translation gives CALGVRWRIGILHSDKLIF.